These 28 T cell receptor beta chains were sequenced from one sample in a study of blood T cells in healthy people across ages. Sample-barcoded 5' priming and a J-beta primer mix drove a second PCR of roughly 7 to 11 cycles. TCRdb called the 5' RACE reads again in MiXCR, with one record for every CDR3 protein. The table shows more than 800,000 distinct CDR3 sequences, with around 43% occurring only once. Sequencing used blood. The source of these receptors is an older woman in good health.

This chain links TRBV10-1 with TRBJ2-3; 12 positions agree with TRBD2. There are 16 residues in the CDR3. V was pared by 0 bases and J by 4 bases, with 2 bases of the junction left unmatched. Per the germline V gene, CDR1 is WNHNN and CDR2 is SYGVQD (reference sequence). CDR3 protein: CASSESLAGGPDTQYF. Written as DNA, the CDR3 is TGCGCCAGCAGTGAGTCCCTAGCGGGAGGGCCAGATACGCAGTATTTT.

Only a few counts were recorded for this clonotype. The CDR3 region has the DNA TGTGCCACCAGTGATTATCAAGAGACCCAGTACTTC. Protein: CATSDYQETQYF. This chain uses TRBV24-1 with TRBJ2-5, with D hard to call. The CDR3 consists of 12 residues. Trimming left V 2 bases short and J 2 bases short, with 2 bases between. Looked up from germline, CDR1 is KGHDR and CDR2 is SFDVKD.

The chain links TRBV11-2 to TRBJ2-6; the match to TRBD2 covers 10 bases. Germline values: CDR1 SGHAT, CDR2 FQNNGV. The CDR3 loop spans 15 amino acids. V lost 6 bases to trimming and J lost 3 bases; unmatched junction nucleotides: 2. The CDR3 DNA is TGTGCCAGCAGGGGACTAGCGTATGGGGCCAACGTCCTGACTTTC. Translation: CASRGLAYGANVLTF.

This clonotype was picked up many times. The chain couples TRBV5-1 to TRBJ2-5, with 9 bases identical to TRBD1. This CDR3 is built from 13 residues. Germline V gene sequence: CDR1 SGHRS, CDR2 YFSETQ. The junction had 4 bases not matched to a gene; V was cut back by 5 bases and J by 5 bases. CDR3 in DNA: TGCGCCAGCAGGTCGGGACAGGGTGAGACCCAGTACTTC. Protein product: CASRSGQGETQYF.

The genes are TRBV5-6 and TRBJ2-5, with 13 bases matching TRBD2. The CDR3 consists of 12 residues. V was pared by 4 bases and J by 11 bases, with 2 bases of the junction left unmatched. Germline CDR1 and CDR2: SGHDT and YYEEEE. The DNA for the CDR3 is TGTGCCAGCAGCGTGACTAGCGGGGGGCAGTACTTC. This translates into CASSVTSGGQYF.

The chain joins TRBV7-9 to TRBJ1-1; D gene uncertain. The germline V gene has CDR1 SEHNR and CDR2 FQNEAQ (reference sequence). The CDR3 runs to 12 residues. V lost 7 bases to trimming and J lost 2 bases, with 8 bases between them. The CDR3 DNA sequence: TGTGCCAGCAAGCTCGGAAACACTGAAGCTTTCTTT. Its protein is CASKLGNTEAFF. The whole variable domain, remainder taken from reference TRBV7-9 and TRBJ1-1, is DTGVSQNPRHKITKRGQNVTFRCDPISEHNRLYWYRQTLGQGPEFLTYFQNEAQLEKSRLLSDRFSAERPKGSFSTLEIQRTEQGDSAMYLCASKLGNTEAFFGQGTRLTVV.

This clonotype has just a few counts. This chain joins TRBV7-3 and TRBJ2-5; D is unclear. The CDR3 is 13 residues long. Germline-derived CDR1 and CDR2 are SGHTA and FQGTGA. Trimming stripped 2 bases from V and 2 bases from J, with 6 bases between. The CDR3, as DNA: TGTGCCAGCAGCTTATGGCAGCAAGAGACCCAGTACTTC. Amino acid sequence: CASSLWQQETQYF.

The rearrangement uses TRBV7-8 and TRBJ2-1; 7 positions match TRBD2. Germline V gives CDR1 SGHVS, CDR2 FQNEAQ. The CDR3 covers 16 residues. The ends lost 6 bases at V and 1 base at J; junction bases unmatched: 9. This chain's CDR3 is CASSSTGGRSYNEQFF. For the CDR3, the DNA is TGTGCCAGCAGTTCCACGGGGGGTAGGTCCTACAATGAGCAGTTCTTC.

This chain connects TRBV27 to TRBJ2-1, with no clear D. Looked up from germline, CDR1 is MNHEY and CDR2 is SMNVEV (reference sequence). This CDR3 is built from 14 residues. The V and J ends lost 3 bases and 6 bases respectively, with 12 bases between them. The CDR3 DNA is TGTGCCAGCAGTTTCCCTGGGATTCCCAATGAGCAGTTCTTC. This encodes CASSFPGIPNEQFF.

This clonotype was seen more than once but under ten times. The chain joins TRBV27 to TRBJ2-7, with TRBD1 identical over 12 bases. V dropped 6 bases and J dropped 4; count of bases not matched to a gene: 7. CDR1 MNHEY and CDR2 SMNVEV come from the germline V gene (reference sequence). This CDR3 has 15 amino acids. The CDR3 DNA is TGTGCCAGCAGGCAACCGGGACAGGGGGCTTACGAGCAGTACTTC. This sequence encodes CASRQPGQGAYEQYF.

This clonotype was detected only a few times. The rearrangement uses TRBV12-3 or TRBV12-4 and TRBJ2-6; D not certain. The CDR3 totals 15 residues. Trimming cost V 3 bases and J 4 bases, with 10 bases left between them. The CDR3 nucleotides read TGTGCCAGCAGTTTCGCTGGACCCGGGGCCAACGTCCTGACTTTC. This codes for CASSFAGPGANVLTF.

The V gene is TRBV5-1, the J gene TRBJ2-3, with 9 bases identical to TRBD2. The CDR3 length is 15 residues. After removal of 3 bases from V and 6 bases from J, the junction contained 8 bases not matched to a gene. Germline V gives CDR1 SGHRS, CDR2 YFSETQ. The CDR3 loop reads CASSSRTSEFDTQYF. The CDR3 nucleotides read TGCGCCAGCAGCTCGAGGACTAGCGAATTTGATACGCAGTATTTT.

This clonotype was counted a few times. The chain has TRBV28 and TRBJ2-3; tentative D call: TRBD2 (5 bases). Germline CDR1 MDHEN, CDR2 SYDVKM. The CDR3 contains 12 residues. The V gene lost 3 bases and the J gene lost 7 bases, with 8 bases spanning the gap. The CDR3 region has the DNA TGTGCCAGCAGTTTTCGGGGAAATACGCAGTATTTT. Amino acid sequence: CASSFRGNTQYF.

This clonotype was counted a few times. The chain links TRBV20-1 to TRBJ2-5, with a weak D call TRBD2 (5 bases). The CDR3 has 12 residues. Trimming stripped 6 bases from V and 3 bases from J, with 11 bases between. Germline CDR1 is DFQATT and CDR2 is SNEGSKA (reference sequence). The CDR3 nucleotides read TGCAGTGCCGGACTGAGGGAAGAGACCCAGTACTTC. Protein: CSAGLREETQYF.

This clonotype was detected only a few times. The V call is TRBV29-1, the J call TRBJ2-1; 10 nucleotides line up with TRBD2. CDR1 is SQVTM and CDR2 is ANQGSEA in the germline V gene. The CDR3 totals 14 residues. V trimming: 2 bases; J trimming: 7 bases; junction bases outside the gene matches: 5. For the CDR3, the DNA is TGCAGCGTTGAAAAGCGGGAGGGGTTGAATGAGCAGTTCTTC. Its translation is CSVEKREGLNEQFF.

The chain links TRBV7-2 to TRBJ2-7; D not resolved. Germline V gene sequence: CDR1 SGHTA, CDR2 FQGNSA. This CDR3 spans 13 amino acids. The V end lost 1 base, the J end lost 6 bases, and 10 bases lay between the germline ends. The CDR3 here is CASSLVSRAEQYF. CDR3 nucleotide sequence: TGTGCCAGCAGCTTAGTCTCCAGAGCCGAGCAGTACTTC.

The chain combines TRBV20-1 with TRBJ2-5; no clear D. Germline V gene lookup returns CDR1 DFQATT and CDR2 SNEGSKA (reference sequence). The CDR3 runs to 14 residues. V was trimmed by 3 bases and J by 1 base, leaving 12 bases between them. For the CDR3, the DNA is TGCAGTGCTAGCCGAGACACGTTCCAAGAGACCCAGTACTTC. Its translation: CSASRDTFQETQYF.

This rearrangement joins TRBV20-1 to TRBJ2-1; 8 nucleotides agree with TRBD2. Germline CDR1 DFQATT, CDR2 SNEGSKA (reference sequence). CDR3 length: 14 residues. J was trimmed by 8 bases and V by 6 bases; bases with no gene match: 12. For the CDR3, the DNA is TGCAGTGCCCCCAAGGGGCTAGCGGGCCATGAGCAGTTCTTC. Translation gives CSAPKGLAGHEQFF.

V and J are TRBV7-3 and TRBJ2-1; D is undetermined. Germline V gene sequence: CDR1 SGHTA, CDR2 FQGTGA. V shed 5 bases and J shed 10 bases, with 15 bases lying between them. The CDR3 runs to 13 residues. CDR3 sequence (DNA): TGTGCCAGCAGCACCCCGTATGCTGGGGAGCAGTTCTTC. It specifies CASSTPYAGEQFF.

The CDR3 DNA sequence: TGTGCCAGCAGTACACAGAGAGCTGAGCAGTTCTTC. Translation gives CASSTQRAEQFF. The V and J genes are TRBV6-6 and TRBJ2-1, with D uncertain. The germline CDR1 and CDR2 sequences are MNHNY and SVGAGI (reference sequence). Trimming removed 5 bases at V and 9 bases at J, with 11 bases between. This CDR3 is 12 amino acids long.

This clonotype was detected a few times. The J gene is TRBJ2-3, the V gene TRBV10-3; TRBD2 might be the D (6 bases). V was cut by 0 bases and J by 5 bases, with 6 bases left in between. This CDR3 has 13 residues. Per germline, CDR1 ENHRY and CDR2 SYGVKD. CDR3 bases: TGTGCCATCAGTGAGTCCGGGGGAGATACGCAGTATTTT. It encodes CAISESGGDTQYF.

The table lists this clonotype with a few counts. This chain links TRBV27 with TRBJ2-7; 14 bases fit TRBD2. Trimming cost V 5 bases and J 7 bases; bases outside gene matches: 7. The germline V gene encodes CDR1 MNHEY and CDR2 SMNVEV (reference sequence). The CDR3 runs 15 residues. CDR3 loop: CASSDGTSGRWEQYF. The CDR3 nucleotides are TGTGCCAGCAGTGACGGGACTAGCGGGAGATGGGAGCAGTACTTC.

The chain recombines TRBV15 with TRBJ2-1, with 11 bases fitting TRBD2. Germline V CDR1 and CDR2: LNHNV, YYDKDF (reference sequence). After removal of 5 bases from V and 4 bases from J, the junction contained 7 bases not matched to a gene. The CDR3 is 16 residues long. In nucleotides, the CDR3 is TGTGCCACCAGCTGGGTTGGGACTAGCGGTTACAATGAGCAGTTCTTC. It yields the protein CATSWVGTSGYNEQFF.

In its sample, this clonotype was seen a few times. The chain links TRBV6-6 to TRBJ1-4; 9 nucleotides agree with TRBD1. The V gene end was trimmed by 5 bases and the J gene end by 7 bases; junction bases not matched to a gene: 8. Germline V gene lookup returns CDR1 MNHNY and CDR2 SVGAGI (reference sequence). The CDR3 sequence is 15 residues long. CDR3 DNA sequence: TGTGCCAGCAGTCCCGGGACAGGGAACCGTGAAAAACTGTTTTTT. Translating gives CASSPGTGNREKLFF.

The chain uses TRBV5-5 and TRBJ2-7; 8 nucleotides match TRBD2. V was clipped by 2 bases and J by 0 bases; unmatched bases: 4. CDR3 size: 15 residues. Germline CDR1 reads SGHKS; CDR2 reads YYEKEE (reference sequence). For the CDR3, the DNA is TGTGCCAGCAGCTTTAGCGGGGCCTTCTCCTACGAGCAGTACTTC. As protein: CASSFSGAFSYEQYF. The full variable domain, with the rest looked up from reference TRBV5-5 and TRBJ2-7, is DAGVTQSPTHLIKTRGQQVTLRCSPISGHKSVSWYQQVLGQGPQFIFQYYEKEERGRGNFPDRFSARQFPNYSSELNVNALLLGDSALYLCASSFSGAFSYEQYFGPGTRLTVT.

This sequence joins TRBV27 and TRBJ2-5; D is possibly TRBD1 or TRBD2 (5 bases each). With 4 bases removed from V and 2 bases from J, the gap between germline ends came to 11 bases. Germline CDR1 reads MNHEY; CDR2 reads SMNVEV (reference sequence). The CDR3 totals 14 residues. CDR3 nucleotide sequence: TGTGCCAGCAGTTCTCGGGGCAGGCAAGAGACCCAGTACTTC. Translation gives CASSSRGRQETQYF.

This sequence joins TRBV20-1 and TRBJ2-3; D is possibly TRBD1 (5 bases). This CDR3 contains 13 residues. Trimming pared 4 bases from V and 2 bases from J, leaving 10 bases between. The germline V gene encodes CDR1 DFQATT and CDR2 SNEGSKA (reference sequence). This CDR3 is CSATDTYTDTQYF. For the CDR3, the DNA is TGCAGTGCTACGGACACGTACACAGATACGCAGTATTTT.

This chain connects TRBV10-3 to TRBJ2-7; TRBD2 might be the D (7 bases). Germline-derived CDR1 and CDR2 are ENHRY and SYGVKD. CDR3 length: 13 amino acids. The V end was cut by 8 bases, the J end by 3 bases, with 14 bases between. The CDR3 is CAISGEGDYEQYF. CDR3 coding DNA: TGTGCCATCTCGGGGGAGGGGGACTACGAGCAGTACTTC.